This T cell receptor beta chain was sequenced for a study of blood T cell repertoires in COVID-19. The repertoire was sequenced with immunoSEQ multiplex PCR; TCRdb's copy has only in-frame clones and lacks some. Here the sample spans 250,000 to 300,000 clones, over 85% being singletons. Sequencing used PBMCs or T cells enriched from blood (not recorded which). This TCR came from a woman aged 55-69 years who had recovered from COVID-19.

This CDR3 reads CASIGYGAGRRTGELFF. CDR3 bases: TGTGCCAGCATAGGGTATGGGGCAGGGCGTAGAACCGGGGAGCTGTTTTTT. This rearrangement joins TRBV28 to TRBJ2-2; D is perhaps TRBD1 (5 bases). The CDR3 has 17 residues. Germline-derived CDR1 and CDR2 are MDHEN and SYDVKM. Trimming took 7 bases from V and 5 from J, leaving 23 bases between them.